This T cell receptor beta chain was profiled in a study of T cells in localized non-small cell lung cancer. Profiled with immunoSEQ multiplex PCR; TCRdb holds only in-frame clones, not every one. Altogether 10,000 to 13,000 clones are present, roughly half being singletons, with the ten largest covering approximately 4.5%. General observations from the study: Longer overall survival accompanied higher blood T cell density. Among the top 100 tumor clones, a median 57 appeared in adjacent lung. Adjacent uninvolved lung tissue had the highest T cell clonality, exceeding tumor.

In regard to this clone: The antigen is unknown.

V was shortened by 5 bases and J by 0 bases, with 14 bases between the two germline ends. The CDR3 has 16 residues. Per germline, CDR1 LNHDA and CDR2 SQIVND (reference sequence). The sequenced sample was lymph node tissue, obtained before any cancer treatment. The chain recombines TRBV19 with TRBJ2-1; D uncertain. The source is a woman aged 35-75 years with stage II squamous cell lung carcinoma. For the CDR3, the DNA is TGTGCCAGTAGTGCCGACAAGATGAGCTCCTACAATGAGCAGTTCTTC. Translating it yields CASSADKMSSYNEQFF. Together with reference TRBV19 and TRBJ2-1, the CDR3 gives the full variable domain: DGGITQSPKYLFRKEGQNVTLSCEQNLNHDAMYWYRQDPGQGLRLIYYSQIVNDFQKGDIAEGYSVSREKKESFPLTVTSAQKNPTAFYLCASSADKMSSYNEQFFGPGTRLTVL.